This T cell receptor (beta chain) was recorded in a study of T cell repertoires in cytomegalovirus infection. About the study: Public TCR beta signatures provided an indication of both CMV infection and a matching HLA type. General study results and limits: Totalled public TCR beta family frequency picked out people who carried CMV plus the relevant HLA.

TCRdb used MiXCR to reprocess the reads, holding one entry per CDR3 protein. Among about 360,000 distinct CDR3 sequences listed, roughly 34% were seen once. V was clipped by 5 bases and J by 5 bases; unmatched bases: 16. The CDR3 is 17 amino acids. Per the germline V gene, CDR1 is SGHTA and CDR2 is FQGNSA. In regard to this clonotype: Its antigen is undetermined.

The starting material was cultured PBMCs, obtained from culture after CMV antigen stimulation. The chain couples TRBV7-2 to TRBJ2-5; 8 nucleotides align to TRBD2. This clonotype was sampled from a human donor in good health (CMV status not recorded). Some clones in this sample may be carry-over from other donors' samples. The CDR3 sequence: CASSPWYGRASGETQYF. CDR3 nucleotide sequence: TGTGCCAGCAGCCCATGGTACGGGAGGGCCTCGGGGGAGACCCAGTACTTC.